The clone carrying this T cell receptor beta chain came up many times. This entry is derived from a study of early T cells in non-severe SARS-CoV-2 infection. TCRdb re-analysed the 5' RACE reads in MiXCR, keeping a single row per CDR3 protein. The table records nearly 70,000 distinct CDR3 sequences, 4% to 6% of them present only once. The sequence came from an adult who was a healthcare worker with PCR-confirmed SARS-CoV-2 infection or an uninfected control (not recorded which). The donor label of this sample is uncertain. The sample was whole blood, taken at baseline.

For the CDR3, the DNA is TGTGCCAGCAGCTTAAGTCTCCCGGGGATTAATACGCAGTATTTT. It specifies CASSLSLPGINTQYF. The chain employs TRBV7-3 and TRBJ2-3; weak D call: TRBD2 (5 bases). Germline CDR1 is SGHTA and CDR2 is FQGTGA. The CDR3 loop spans 15 amino acids. V lost 1 base to trimming and J lost 7 bases, with 15 bases between them.